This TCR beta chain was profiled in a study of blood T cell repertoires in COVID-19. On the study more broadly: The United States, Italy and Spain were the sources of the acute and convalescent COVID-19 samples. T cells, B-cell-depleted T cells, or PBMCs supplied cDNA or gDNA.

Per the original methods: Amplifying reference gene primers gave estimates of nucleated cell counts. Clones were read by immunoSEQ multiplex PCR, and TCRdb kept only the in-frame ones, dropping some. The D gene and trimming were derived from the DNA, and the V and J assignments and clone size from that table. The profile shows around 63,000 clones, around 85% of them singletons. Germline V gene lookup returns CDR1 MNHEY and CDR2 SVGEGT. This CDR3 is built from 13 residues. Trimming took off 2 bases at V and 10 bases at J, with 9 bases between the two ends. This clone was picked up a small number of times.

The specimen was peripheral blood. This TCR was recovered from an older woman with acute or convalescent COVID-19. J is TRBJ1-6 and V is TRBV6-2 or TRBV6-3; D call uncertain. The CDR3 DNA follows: TGTGCCAGCAGTTACGACCCGGGGTCACCCCTCCACTTT. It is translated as CASSYDPGSPLHF.